This T cell receptor beta chain was captured by sequencing in a study of blood T cell repertoires in COVID-19 (TCRdb year 2020). For context, the study as a whole: The collaborator samples originated in the United States, Italy and Spain and spanned the acute and convalescent phases of COVID-19. Where available, HLA class I and class II types were taken from metadata supplied by the sample provider and were not determined by assay-based typing. Sample metadata almost always included a de-identified subject ID, COVID-19 status, age in years and sex. Subjects who had been exposed to COVID-19, were actively infected with it, or had recovered from it provided the deeply sampled blood TCRbeta repertoires that made up the dataset. Samples came from the ongoing ImmuneRACE study (first 160 participants) plus 1,254 subjects from 6 global collaborators. The repertoires were made available in a free public database intended to serve as a resource for research on the immune response to SARS-CoV-2. The material from the prospective study consisted of cDNA or gDNA derived from T cells, B-cell-depleted T cells, or PBMCs.

A note on this clone: The clone's antigen remains unknown. No clone much larger than this one lies a single base away; base qualities are absent.

TCRbeta CDR3 regions were amplified from genomic DNA by means of the immunoSEQ Assay, a bias-controlled multiplex PCR. Under the source paper's analysis protocol: The number of nucleated cells in each sample was estimated from the amplification of reference gene primers within the assay. To quantify the absolute abundance of each unique TCRbeta CDR3 rearrangement, sequence reads were collapsed and filtered. For each sample, productive Simpson clonality was calculated by taking the square root of Simpson's diversity index across productive rearrangements. Sourced from immuneACCESS, this table was stored by TCRdb with only in-frame sequences that have V and J called. A share of the clones is absent; for the studies checked, an unresolved V gene accounts for under half, and the remainder has no known explanation. D and trimming come from the DNA, and the V and J calls and clone size come from that table. The table for this sample lists about 130,000 clones; 86% of them were counted only once. The ten largest clonotypes hold about 2.5% of the sample.

Broad study findings and their caveats: How much clinical and demographic metadata was included differed by source and by participant, and the metadata was provided uncurated.

Participants in the prospective study were enrolled through a virtual design, were aged roughly 18 to 90 years, and lived in about 25 United States geographic areas. To assign participants to cohorts, the prospective study relied on clinical history that participants themselves reported in a screening survey and a study questionnaire. ImmuneRACE Cohort 3 recovered participants were defined by two consecutive negative NP/OP PCR tests, healthcare professional clearance, or symptom resolution. Mobile phlebotomists in the prospective study collected whole blood, serum and a nasopharyngeal or oropharyngeal swab from every participant. Participants in the prospective study had the option to provide additional blood draws and questionnaires over a roughly two-month period. Before DNA extraction, blood samples from the prospective study were shipped at room temperature or frozen. Sequencing was carried out using PBMCs or T cells enriched from blood (not recorded which). The sequence was collected from a woman aged 45-65 years who had recovered from COVID-19.

The DNA sequence follows: TGTGCCAGCAGTGACCCACGCAGGGGGTCAAATCAGCCCCAGCATTTT. It specifies CASSDPRRGSNQPQHF. The chain is encoded by TRBV2 joined to TRBJ1-5, with 7 junctional bases fitting TRBD1. The germline V gene supplies CDR1 SNHLY and CDR2 FYNNEI. V loses 3 bases at its end and J loses 4 bases; junction bases beyond the gene matches: 9. The CDR3 spans 16 residues, from the cysteine through the phenylalanine. Only the CDR3 DNA is retained, 48 bases long and in frame from the first base.